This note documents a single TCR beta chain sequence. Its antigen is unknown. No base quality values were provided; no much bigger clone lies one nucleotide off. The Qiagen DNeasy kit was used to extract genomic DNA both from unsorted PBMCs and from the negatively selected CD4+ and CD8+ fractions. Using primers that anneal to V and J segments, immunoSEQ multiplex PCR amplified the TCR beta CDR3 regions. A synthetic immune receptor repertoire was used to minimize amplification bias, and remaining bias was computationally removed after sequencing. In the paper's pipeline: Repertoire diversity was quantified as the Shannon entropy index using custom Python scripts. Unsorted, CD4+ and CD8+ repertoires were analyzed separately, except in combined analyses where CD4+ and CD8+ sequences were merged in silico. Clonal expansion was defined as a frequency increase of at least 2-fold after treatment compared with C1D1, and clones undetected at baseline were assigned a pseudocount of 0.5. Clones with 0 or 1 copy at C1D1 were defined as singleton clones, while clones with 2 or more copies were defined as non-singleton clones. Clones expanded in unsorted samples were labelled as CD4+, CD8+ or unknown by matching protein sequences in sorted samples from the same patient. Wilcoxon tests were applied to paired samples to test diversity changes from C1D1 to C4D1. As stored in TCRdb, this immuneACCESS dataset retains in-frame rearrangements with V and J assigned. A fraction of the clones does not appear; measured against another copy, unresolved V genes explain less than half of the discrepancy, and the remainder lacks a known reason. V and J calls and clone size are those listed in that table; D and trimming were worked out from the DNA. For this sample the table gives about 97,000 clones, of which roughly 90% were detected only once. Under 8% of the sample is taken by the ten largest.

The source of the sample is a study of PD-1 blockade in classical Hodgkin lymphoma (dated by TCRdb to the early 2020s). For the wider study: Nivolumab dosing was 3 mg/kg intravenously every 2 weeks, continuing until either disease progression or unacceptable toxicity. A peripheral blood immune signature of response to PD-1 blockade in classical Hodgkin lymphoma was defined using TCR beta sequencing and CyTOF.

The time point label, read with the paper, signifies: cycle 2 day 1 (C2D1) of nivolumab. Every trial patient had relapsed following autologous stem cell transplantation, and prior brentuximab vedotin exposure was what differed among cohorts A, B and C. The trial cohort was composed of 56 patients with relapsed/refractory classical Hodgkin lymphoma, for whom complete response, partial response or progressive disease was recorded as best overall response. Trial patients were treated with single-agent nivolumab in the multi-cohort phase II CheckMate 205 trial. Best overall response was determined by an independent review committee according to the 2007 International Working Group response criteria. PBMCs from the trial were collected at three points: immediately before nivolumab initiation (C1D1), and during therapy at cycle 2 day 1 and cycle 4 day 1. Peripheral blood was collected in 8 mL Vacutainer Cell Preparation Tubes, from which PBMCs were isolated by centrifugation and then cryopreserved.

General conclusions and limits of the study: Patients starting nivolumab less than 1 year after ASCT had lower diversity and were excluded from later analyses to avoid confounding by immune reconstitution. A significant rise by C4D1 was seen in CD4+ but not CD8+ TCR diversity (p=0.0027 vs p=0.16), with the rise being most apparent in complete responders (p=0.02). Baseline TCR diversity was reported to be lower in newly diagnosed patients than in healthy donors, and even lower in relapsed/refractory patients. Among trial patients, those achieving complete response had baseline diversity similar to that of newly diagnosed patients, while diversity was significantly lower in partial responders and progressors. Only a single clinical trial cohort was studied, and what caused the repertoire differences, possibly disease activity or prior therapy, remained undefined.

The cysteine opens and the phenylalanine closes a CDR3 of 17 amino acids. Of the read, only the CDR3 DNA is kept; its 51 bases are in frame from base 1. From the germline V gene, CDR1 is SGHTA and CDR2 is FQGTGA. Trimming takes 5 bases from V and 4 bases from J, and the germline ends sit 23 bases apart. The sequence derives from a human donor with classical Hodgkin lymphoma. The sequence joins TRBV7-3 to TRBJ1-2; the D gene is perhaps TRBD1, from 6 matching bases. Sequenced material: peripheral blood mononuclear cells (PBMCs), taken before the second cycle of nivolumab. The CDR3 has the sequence CASSPSGGGRMGYGYTF. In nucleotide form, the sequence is TGTGCCAGCAGCCCATCGGGAGGGGGACGGATGGGCTATGGCTACACCTTC.